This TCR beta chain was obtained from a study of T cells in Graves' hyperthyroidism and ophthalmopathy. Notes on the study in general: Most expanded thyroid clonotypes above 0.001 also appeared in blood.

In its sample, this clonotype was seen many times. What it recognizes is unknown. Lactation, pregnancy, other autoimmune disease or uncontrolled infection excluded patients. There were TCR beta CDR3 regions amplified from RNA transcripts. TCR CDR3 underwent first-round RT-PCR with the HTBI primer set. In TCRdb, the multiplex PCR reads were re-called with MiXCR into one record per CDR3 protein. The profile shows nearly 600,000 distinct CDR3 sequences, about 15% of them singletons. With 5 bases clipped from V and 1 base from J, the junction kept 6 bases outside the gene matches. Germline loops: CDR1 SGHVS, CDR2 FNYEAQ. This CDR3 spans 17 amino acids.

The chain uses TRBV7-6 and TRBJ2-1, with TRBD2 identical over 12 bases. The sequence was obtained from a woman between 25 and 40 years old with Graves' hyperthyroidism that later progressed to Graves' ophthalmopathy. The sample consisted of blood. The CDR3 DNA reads TGTGCCAGCAGCCTCGGGACTAGCGGGTGGTCCTACAATGAGCAGTTCTTC. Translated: CASSLGTSGWSYNEQFF.